What follows are 2 T cell receptor beta chains derived from one specimen sequenced in a study of shared clonotypes between healthy human individuals. Assay: immunoSEQ multiplex PCR; the TCRdb copy retains only in-frame clones and omits some. Among under 2.5 million clones, around 92% were seen once, and the ten largest hold 0.37%. Input material: naive CD4+ T cells from PBMCs. Described subset: CD45RA+ positively selected. These receptors originate from a man aged 18 to 30 in good health. Some clones in this sample may be carry-over from other donors' samples.

The chain couples TRBV2 to TRBJ1-5; TRBD1 is a possible D gene (5 bases). The CDR3 loop spans 14 amino acids. Germline V gives CDR1 SNHLY, CDR2 FYNNEI. V was shortened by 4 bases and J by 0 bases, with 7 bases between the two germline ends. The CDR3 loop reads CASSAGDSNQPQHF. Written as DNA, the CDR3 is TGTGCCAGCAGTGCGGGGGATAGCAATCAGCCCCAGCATTTT.

This rearrangement joins TRBV19 to TRBJ2-5; 10 bases align to TRBD2. Germline-derived CDR1 and CDR2 are LNHDA and SQIVND (reference sequence). Germline trimming cut 5 bases from V and 2 bases from J; bases unmatched to any gene: 5. CDR3 length equals 15 residues. The CDR3 region has the DNA TGTGCCAGTAGTCCCTCACTAGCGGGACAAGAGACCCAGTACTTC. This codes for CASSPSLAGQETQYF.